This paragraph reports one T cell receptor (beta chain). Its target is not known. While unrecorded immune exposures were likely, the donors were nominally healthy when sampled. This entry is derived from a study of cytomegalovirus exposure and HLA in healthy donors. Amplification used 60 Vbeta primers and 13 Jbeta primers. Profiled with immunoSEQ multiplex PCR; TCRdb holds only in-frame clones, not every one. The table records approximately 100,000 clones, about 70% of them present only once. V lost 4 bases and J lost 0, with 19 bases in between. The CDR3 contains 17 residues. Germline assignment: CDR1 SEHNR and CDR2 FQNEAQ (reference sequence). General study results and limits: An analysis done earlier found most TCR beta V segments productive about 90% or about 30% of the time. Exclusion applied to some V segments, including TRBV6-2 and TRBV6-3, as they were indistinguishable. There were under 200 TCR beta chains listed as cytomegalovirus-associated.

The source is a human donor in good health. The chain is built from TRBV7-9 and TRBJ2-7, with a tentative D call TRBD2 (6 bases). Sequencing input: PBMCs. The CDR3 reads CASSSPTTSSSSYEQYF. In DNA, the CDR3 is TGTGCCAGCAGCTCCCCGACGACTAGTTCGAGCTCCTACGAGCAGTACTTC. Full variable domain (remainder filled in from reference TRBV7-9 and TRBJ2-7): DTGVSQNPRHKITKRGQNVTFRCDPISEHNRLYWYRQTLGQGPEFLTYFQNEAQLEKSRLLSDRFSAERPKGSFSTLEIQRTEQGDSAMYLCASSSPTTSSSSYEQYFGPGTRLTVT.